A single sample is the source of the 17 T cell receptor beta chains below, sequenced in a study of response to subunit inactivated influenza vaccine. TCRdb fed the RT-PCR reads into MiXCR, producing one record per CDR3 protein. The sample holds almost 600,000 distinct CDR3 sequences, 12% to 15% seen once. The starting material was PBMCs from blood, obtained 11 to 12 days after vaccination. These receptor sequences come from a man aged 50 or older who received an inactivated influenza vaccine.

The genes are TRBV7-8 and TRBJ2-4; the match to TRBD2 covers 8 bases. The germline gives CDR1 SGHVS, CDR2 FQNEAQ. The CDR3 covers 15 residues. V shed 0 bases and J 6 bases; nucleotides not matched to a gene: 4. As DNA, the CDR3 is TGTGCCAGCAGCTTAGCGGGACTAGAGGCAAACATTCAGTACTTC. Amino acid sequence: CASSLAGLEANIQYF.

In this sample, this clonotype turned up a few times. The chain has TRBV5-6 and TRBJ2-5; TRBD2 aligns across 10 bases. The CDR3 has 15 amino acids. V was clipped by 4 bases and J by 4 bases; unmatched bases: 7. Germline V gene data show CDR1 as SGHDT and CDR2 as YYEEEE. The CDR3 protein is CASSISSGGTETQYF. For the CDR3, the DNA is TGTGCCAGCAGCATATCTAGCGGGGGTACAGAGACCCAGTACTTC.

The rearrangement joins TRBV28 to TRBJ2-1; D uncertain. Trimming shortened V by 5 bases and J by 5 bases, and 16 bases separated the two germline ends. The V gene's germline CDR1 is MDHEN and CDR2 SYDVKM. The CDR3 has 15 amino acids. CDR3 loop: CASSALTAFDNEQFF. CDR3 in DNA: TGTGCCAGCAGTGCCCTCACAGCTTTCGACAATGAGCAGTTCTTC. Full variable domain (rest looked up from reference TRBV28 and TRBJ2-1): DVKVTQSSRYLVKRTGEKVFLECVQDMDHENMFWYRQDPGLGLRLIYFSYDVKMKEKGDIPEGYSVSREKKERFSLILESASTNQTSMYLCASSALTAFDNEQFFGPGTRLTVL.

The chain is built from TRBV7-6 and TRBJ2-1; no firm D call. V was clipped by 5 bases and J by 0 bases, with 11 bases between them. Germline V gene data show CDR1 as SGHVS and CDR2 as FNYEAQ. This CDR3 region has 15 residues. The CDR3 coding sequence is TGTGCCAGCAGCGCCGCGACCAGCTCCTACAATGAGCAGTTCTTC. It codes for CASSAATSSYNEQFF.

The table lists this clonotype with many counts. The CDR3 nucleotides are TGTGCCAGCAGCGGACTAGCTAACACCGGGGAGCTGTTTTTT. Its translation: CASSGLANTGELFF. V is TRBV6-1 and J is TRBJ2-2; 8 bases match TRBD2. CDR1 and CDR2 from the germline V gene are MNHNS and SASEGT. V was pared by 6 bases and J by 2 bases, with 2 bases of the junction left unmatched. The CDR3 is made up of 14 amino acids.

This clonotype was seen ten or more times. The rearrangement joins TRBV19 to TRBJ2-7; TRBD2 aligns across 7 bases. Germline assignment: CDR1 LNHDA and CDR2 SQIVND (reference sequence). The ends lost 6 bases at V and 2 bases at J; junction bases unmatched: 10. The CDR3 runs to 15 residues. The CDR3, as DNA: TGTGCCAGTAGAGAAAGGGCGGGAGCCCCCTACGAGCAGTACTTC. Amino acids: CASRERAGAPYEQYF.

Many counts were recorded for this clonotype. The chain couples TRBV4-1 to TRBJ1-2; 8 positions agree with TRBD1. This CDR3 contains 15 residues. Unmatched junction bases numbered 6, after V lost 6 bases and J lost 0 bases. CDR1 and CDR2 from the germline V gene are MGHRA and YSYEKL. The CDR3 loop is CASRGQEKSNYGYTF. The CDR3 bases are TGCGCCAGCAGGGGACAGGAAAAATCTAACTATGGCTACACCTTC.

The CDR3 region has the DNA TGCAGTGCTACGGGACTAGCGGGGGGCCACAATGAGCAGTTCTTC. Its translation is CSATGLAGGHNEQFF. This chain joins TRBV20-1 and TRBJ2-1, with 15 positions matching TRBD2. Germline V CDR1 and CDR2: DFQATT, SNEGSKA (reference sequence). V was clipped by 4 bases and J by 5 bases; unmatched bases: 3. The CDR3 loop spans 15 amino acids.

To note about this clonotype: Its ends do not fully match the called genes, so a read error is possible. For the CDR3, the DNA is TGTGCCAGCAGTCCACCGCGGGGACGGGGATCGAACACTGATGCTTTCTTT. Translating gives CASSPPRGRGSNTDAFF. The chain employs TRBV28 and TRBJ1-1; D possibly corresponds to TRBD1 (5 bases). This CDR3 contains 17 residues. Germline loops: CDR1 MDHEN, CDR2 SYDVKM. The variable domain in full, with the rest retrieved from reference TRBV28 and TRBJ1-1, is DVKVTQSSRYLVKRTGEKVFLECVQDMDHENMFWYRQDPGLGLRLIYFSYDVKMKEKGDIPEGYSVSREKKERFSLILESASTNQTSMYLCASSPPRGRGSNTDAFFGQGTRLTVV.

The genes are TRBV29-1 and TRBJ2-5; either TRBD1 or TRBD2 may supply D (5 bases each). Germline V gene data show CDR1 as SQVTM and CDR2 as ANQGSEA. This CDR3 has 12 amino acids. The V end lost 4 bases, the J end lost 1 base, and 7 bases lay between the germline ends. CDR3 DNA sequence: TGCAGCGTTGGGGGGACCCAAGAGACCCAGTACTTC. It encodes CSVGGTQETQYF.

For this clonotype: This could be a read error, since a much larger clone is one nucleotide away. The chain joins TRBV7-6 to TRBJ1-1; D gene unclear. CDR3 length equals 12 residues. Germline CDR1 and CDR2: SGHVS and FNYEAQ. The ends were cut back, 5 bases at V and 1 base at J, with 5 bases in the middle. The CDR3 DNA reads TGTGCCAGCAGCCAGAGGAACACTGAAGCTTTCTTT. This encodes CASSQRNTEAFF.

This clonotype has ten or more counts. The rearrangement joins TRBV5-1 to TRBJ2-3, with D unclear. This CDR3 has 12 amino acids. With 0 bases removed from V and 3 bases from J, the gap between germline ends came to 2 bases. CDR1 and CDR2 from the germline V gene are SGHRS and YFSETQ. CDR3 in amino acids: CASSLETDTQYF. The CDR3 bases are TGCGCCAGCAGCTTGGAGACAGATACGCAGTATTTT. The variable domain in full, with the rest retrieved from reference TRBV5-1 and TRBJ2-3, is KAGVTQTPRYLIKTRGQQVTLSCSPISGHRSVSWYQQTPGQGLQFLFEYFSETQRNKGNFPGRFSGRQFSNSRSEMNVSTLELGDSALYLCASSLETDTQYFGPGTRLTVL.

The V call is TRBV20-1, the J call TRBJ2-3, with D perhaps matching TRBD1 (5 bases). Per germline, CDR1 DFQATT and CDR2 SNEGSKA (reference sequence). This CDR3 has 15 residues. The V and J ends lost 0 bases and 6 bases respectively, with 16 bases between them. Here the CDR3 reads CSARDLAGSGDTQYF. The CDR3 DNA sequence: TGCAGTGCTAGAGATCTGGCAGGGTCAGGGGATACGCAGTATTTT.

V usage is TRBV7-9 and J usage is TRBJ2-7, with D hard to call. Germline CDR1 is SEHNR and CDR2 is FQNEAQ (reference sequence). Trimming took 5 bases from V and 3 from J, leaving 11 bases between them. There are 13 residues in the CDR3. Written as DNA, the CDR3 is TGTGCCAGCAGCCCCCCCAATTACTACGAGCAGTACTTC. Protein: CASSPPNYYEQYF. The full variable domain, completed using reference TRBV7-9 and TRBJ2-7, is DTGVSQNPRHKITKRGQNVTFRCDPISEHNRLYWYRQTLGQGPEFLTYFQNEAQLEKSRLLSDRFSAERPKGSFSTLEIQRTEQGDSAMYLCASSPPNYYEQYFGPGTRLTVT.

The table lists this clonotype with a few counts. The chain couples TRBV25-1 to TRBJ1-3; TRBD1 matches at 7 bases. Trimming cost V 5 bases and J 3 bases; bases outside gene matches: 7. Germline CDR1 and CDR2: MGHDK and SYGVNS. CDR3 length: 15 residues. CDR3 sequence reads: CASSITGEYGNTIYF. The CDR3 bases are TGTGCCAGCAGTATTACAGGGGAGTATGGAAACACCATATATTTT.

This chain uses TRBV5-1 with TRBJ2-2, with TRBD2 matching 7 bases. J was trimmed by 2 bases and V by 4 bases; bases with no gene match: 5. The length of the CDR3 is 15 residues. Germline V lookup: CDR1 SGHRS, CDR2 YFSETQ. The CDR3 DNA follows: TGCGCCAGCAGCGGGACGACTAGCAACACCGGGGAGCTGTTTTTT. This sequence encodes CASSGTTSNTGELFF.

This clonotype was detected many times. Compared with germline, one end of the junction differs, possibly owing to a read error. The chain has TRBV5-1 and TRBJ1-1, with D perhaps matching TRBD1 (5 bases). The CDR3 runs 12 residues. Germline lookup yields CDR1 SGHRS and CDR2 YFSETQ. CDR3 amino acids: CASSLTGTEAFF. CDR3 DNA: TGTGCCAGCAGTTTAACAGGAACTGAAGCTTTCTTT.